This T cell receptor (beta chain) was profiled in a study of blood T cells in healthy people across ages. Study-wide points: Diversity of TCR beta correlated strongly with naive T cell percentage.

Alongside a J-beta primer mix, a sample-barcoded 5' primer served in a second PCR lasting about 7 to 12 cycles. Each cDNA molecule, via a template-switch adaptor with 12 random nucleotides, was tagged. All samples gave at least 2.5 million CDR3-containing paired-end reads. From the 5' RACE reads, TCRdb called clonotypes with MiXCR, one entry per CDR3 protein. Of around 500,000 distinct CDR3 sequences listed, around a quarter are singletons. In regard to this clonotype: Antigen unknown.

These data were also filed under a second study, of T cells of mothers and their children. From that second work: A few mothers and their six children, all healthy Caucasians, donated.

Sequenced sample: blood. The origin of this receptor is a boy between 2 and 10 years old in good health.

CDR3 sequence (DNA): TGCGCCAGCAGCCTGTCGACAGGGGATACCTATGGCTACACCTTC. It translates to CASSLSTGDTYGYTF. The V call is TRBV5-1, the J call TRBJ1-2; 8 nucleotides agree with TRBD1. The CDR3 spans 15 residues. V shed 4 bases and J 4 bases; nucleotides not matched to a gene: 9. Germline V CDR1 and CDR2: SGHRS, YFSETQ.